This T cell receptor beta chain is from a study of blood T cell repertoires in COVID-19. On the study more broadly: T cells, B-cell-depleted T cells, or PBMCs supplied cDNA or gDNA.

TCRdb's copy holds only in-frame clones and misses some; the assay was immunoSEQ multiplex PCR. Of hundreds of thousands of clones listed, around 85% are singletons. This CDR3 is 15 amino acids long. The germline CDR1 and CDR2 sequences are SGHNT and YYREEE (reference sequence). V gave up 0 bases and J gave up 3 bases, with 7 bases separating them. This sequence joins TRBV5-4 and TRBJ1-6; D unresolved. This clonotype was sampled from a woman between 45 and 65 years old in a cohort exposed to, infected with or recovered from COVID-19 (not recorded which). The specimen sequenced was PBMCs or T cells enriched from blood (not recorded which). This CDR3 is CASSLAGVYNSPLHF. The CDR3 coding sequence is TGTGCCAGCAGCTTGGCCGGGGTCTATAATTCACCCCTCCACTTT.